This TCR beta chain was sequenced during a study of T-cell memory formation after mild COVID-19. TCRdb recomputed calls from the 5' RACE reads with MiXCR, one row per CDR3 protein. The sample carries 340,000 or so distinct CDR3 sequences, 10% to 15% recorded once. This clonotype was detected only a few times. This CDR3 has 15 residues. From germline, CDR1 is SEHNR and CDR2 FQNEAQ (reference sequence). V shed 3 bases and J shed 7 bases, with 16 bases lying between them. The sequencing input was PBMCs or a T cell subset sorted from them (not recorded which). The chain recombines TRBV7-9 with TRBJ1-5, with D possibly matching TRBD1 (5 bases). The sequence was obtained from a man between 18 and 29 years old who had mild COVID-19 (a few samples of this study predate the infection). Cell type and time point are not known. CDR3 coding DNA: TGTGCCAGCAGCTTGGACGGGGGAACATGGCAGCCCCAGCATTTT. Its translation: CASSLDGGTWQPQHF.